Each of the 30 T cell receptor beta chains below was sequenced from the same sample in a study of blood T cell repertoires in COVID-19. Clones were read by immunoSEQ multiplex PCR, and TCRdb kept only the in-frame ones, dropping some. In the table there are roughly 91,000 clones, about four fifths of which are singletons. Sequenced material: peripheral blood. Every receptor here comes from an elderly woman with acute or convalescent COVID-19.

This chain links TRBV5-1 with TRBJ1-1; unclear D gene. This CDR3 comprises 14 residues. Germline assignment: CDR1 SGHRS and CDR2 YFSETQ. V was clipped by 0 bases and J by 1 base, with 7 bases between them. This chain's CDR3 is CASSLEGGNTEAFF. CDR3 coding DNA: TGCGCCAGCAGCTTGGAGGGAGGGAACACTGAAGCTTTCTTT.

This clone has a handful of counts. The V gene is TRBV19, the J gene TRBJ2-5; 8 bases are a match to TRBD1. The V and J ends lost 4 bases and 2 bases, in that order; junction bases with no gene match: 18. CDR1 is LNHDA, CDR2 SQIVND, per germline (reference sequence). CDR3 length: 19 residues. The CDR3 DNA reads as TGTGCCAGTAGTACCGGACAGGGAAATTCCTTTAGGTCGCAAGAGACCCAGTACTTC. It specifies CASSTGQGNSFRSQETQYF.

This chain uses TRBV5-8 with TRBJ2-5; TRBD1 agrees at 8 bases. This CDR3 is built from 17 residues. Trimming cost V 4 bases and J 5 bases; bases outside gene matches: 16. The germline CDR1 and CDR2 sequences are SGHTS and YDEGEE. This CDR3 reads CASSGGGGRGPRETQYF. DNA for the CDR3: TGTGCCAGCAGCGGTGGAGGCGGCAGGGGGCCTCGGGAGACCCAGTACTTC. Using reference TRBV5-8 and TRBJ2-5 for the parts outside the CDR3, the full variable domain is EAGVTQSPTHLIKTRGQQATLRCSPISGHTSVYWYQQALGLGLQFLLWYDEGEERNRGNFPPRFSGRQFPNYSSELNVNALELEDSALYLCASSGGGGRGPRETQYFGPGTRLLVL.

The V call is TRBV28, the J call TRBJ2-1; 9 bases fit TRBD2. Germline values: CDR1 MDHEN, CDR2 SYDVKM. The CDR3 extends over 15 amino acids. V trimming: 8 bases; J trimming: 0 bases; junction bases outside the gene matches: 5. As DNA, the CDR3 is TGTGCCAGCTATAGCGGGAGCATCTCCTACAATGAGCAGTTCTTC. Its protein is CASYSGSISYNEQFF.

The chain combines TRBV24-1 with TRBJ2-5; 14 nucleotides align to TRBD2. Unmatched junction bases numbered 3, after V lost 3 bases and J lost 4 bases. Germline values: CDR1 KGHDR, CDR2 SFDVKD. The CDR3 totals 16 residues. This CDR3 is CATSDPGLAGVETQYF. In DNA form, the CDR3 reads TGTGCCACCAGTGATCCGGGACTAGCGGGAGTAGAGACCCAGTACTTC.

In its sample, this clone was seen a few times. The chain combines TRBV5-1 with TRBJ2-7, with 7 bases identical to TRBD1. The CDR3 covers 13 residues. Germline V lookup: CDR1 SGHRS, CDR2 YFSETQ. J was trimmed by 5 bases and V by 0 bases; bases with no gene match: 2. This CDR3 is CASSLGRGNEQYF. The DNA of the CDR3 is TGCGCCAGCAGCTTGGGCAGGGGGAACGAGCAGTACTTC.

This chain links TRBV7-2 with TRBJ1-4, with 10 bases matching TRBD1. This CDR3 is 15 amino acids long. The V gene's germline CDR1 is SGHTA and CDR2 FQGNSA. With 1 base clipped from V and 7 bases from J, the junction kept 3 bases outside the gene matches. Here the CDR3 reads CASSLVGTGVEKLFF. CDR3 DNA: TGTGCCAGCAGCTTAGTGGGGACAGGGGTTGAAAAACTGTTTTTT. Full variable domain (rest looked up from reference TRBV7-2 and TRBJ1-4): GAGVSQSPSNKVTEKGKDVELRCDPISGHTALYWYRQSLGQGLEFLIYFQGNSAPDKSGLPSDRFSAERTGGSVSTLTIQRTQQEDSAVYLCASSLVGTGVEKLFFGSGTQLSVL.

In DNA, the CDR3 is TGTGCCAGCGAGACGGGACAGGGAACCTCCTACCATGGCTACACCTTC. It yields the protein CASETGQGTSYHGYTF. V usage is TRBV19 and J usage is TRBJ1-2, with 9 bases lining up with TRBD1. Trimming removed 9 bases from V and 6 bases from J; junction bases left unmatched: 17. Germline V CDR1 and CDR2: LNHDA, SQIVND (reference sequence). The CDR3 is 16 amino acids.

CDR3 sequence (DNA): TGTGCCAGTCGGGGGGGTAATGAAAAACTGTTTTTT. This encodes CASRGGNEKLFF. This chain links TRBV6-5 with TRBJ1-4; D perhaps matches TRBD1 (5 bases). The V and J ends lost 9 bases and 4 bases respectively, with 9 bases between them. CDR1 is MNHEY, CDR2 SVGAGI, per germline. The CDR3 extends over 12 amino acids.

The rearrangement joins TRBV7-3 to TRBJ2-3, with 8 bases identical to TRBD1. Trimming removed 4 bases from V and 5 bases from J; junction bases left unmatched: 11. Germline lookup yields CDR1 SGHTA and CDR2 FQGTGA. The CDR3 sequence is 16 residues long. The CDR3 is CASSSYGQGYGDTQYF. DNA for the CDR3: TGTGCCAGCAGCTCCTACGGACAGGGCTACGGAGATACGCAGTATTTT.

This chain joins TRBV5-1 and TRBJ2-3; D is unresolved. The V end was cut by 3 bases, the J end by 5 bases, with 13 bases between. The V gene's germline CDR1 is SGHRS and CDR2 YFSETQ. The CDR3 runs to 14 residues. This CDR3 is CASSSDVGIDTQYF. Written as DNA, the CDR3 is TGCGCCAGCAGCTCAGATGTGGGCATAGATACGCAGTATTTT.

The chain combines TRBV7-9 with TRBJ2-3; TRBD2 aligns across 10 bases. The germline CDR1 and CDR2 sequences are SEHNR and FQNEAQ (reference sequence). The CDR3 consists of 15 residues. V trimming: 2 bases; J trimming: 2 bases; junction bases outside the gene matches: 1. CDR3 nucleotide sequence: TGTGCCAGCAGCTTACTAGCGGGAGTCACAGATACGCAGTATTTT. This sequence encodes CASSLLAGVTDTQYF.

The V and J genes are TRBV5-4 and TRBJ2-5; the match to TRBD2 covers 12 bases. The CDR3 sequence is 15 residues long. The germline V gene has CDR1 SGHNT and CDR2 YYREEE (reference sequence). V dropped 5 bases and J dropped 4; count of bases not matched to a gene: 6. This CDR3 reads CASSMTSGGSETQYF. The CDR3 nucleotides read TGTGCCAGCAGTATGACTAGCGGGGGATCAGAGACCCAGTACTTC.

This clone was observed once. The chain is built from TRBV5-4 and TRBJ2-7; D is unresolved. The V gene lost 4 bases and the J gene lost 3 bases, with 14 bases spanning the gap. The CDR3 totals 14 residues. CDR1 is SGHNT and CDR2 is YYREEE in the germline V gene (reference sequence). CDR3 nucleotide sequence: TGTGCCAGCAGCCCCTCGTTAGTCAACTACGAGCAGTACTTC. Translation gives CASSPSLVNYEQYF. The whole variable domain, remainder taken from reference TRBV5-4 and TRBJ2-7, is ETGVTQSPTHLIKTRGQQVTLRCSSQSGHNTVSWYQQALGQGPQFIFQYYREEENGRGNFPPRFSGLQFPNYSSELNVNALELDDSALYLCASSPSLVNYEQYFGPGTRLTVT.

The V call is TRBV11-3, the J call TRBJ2-1; TRBD2 matches 10 bases. Germline trimming cut 5 bases from V and 10 bases from J; bases unmatched to any gene: 14. The CDR3 length is 16 residues. Germline V gene sequence: CDR1 SGHNT, CDR2 YENEEA. The CDR3 nucleotides are TGTGCCAGCAGCGGGGGACTAGCGATTGGGTTTGAGGAGCAGTTCTTC. Protein: CASSGGLAIGFEEQFF.

The rearrangement uses TRBV9 and TRBJ2-2; no firm D call. The CDR3 loop spans 14 amino acids. V was cut by 0 bases and J by 0 bases, with 3 bases left in between. From germline, CDR1 is SGDLS and CDR2 YYNGEE. The CDR3 region is CASSVAANTGELFF. The CDR3 DNA is TGTGCCAGCAGCGTAGCAGCGAACACCGGGGAGCTGTTTTTT.

The chain uses TRBV3-1 (or the pseudogene TRBV3-2) and TRBJ2-1; 16 nucleotides line up with TRBD2. Germline CDR1 and CDR2: LGHDT and YNNKEL (reference sequence). The CDR3 spans 18 residues. The J segment lost 8 bases and the V segment lost 1 base, leaving 8 bases of the junction unmatched. The chain's CDR3 is CASSQGGLAGGPSYEQFF. The CDR3 DNA reads as TGTGCCAGCAGCCAAGGGGGACTAGCGGGAGGGCCCTCGTATGAGCAGTTCTTC.

The rearrangement links TRBV6-5 to TRBJ1-1, with 7 bases identical to TRBD1. V gave up 6 bases and J gave up 12 bases; unmatched junction bases: 7. CDR1 is MNHEY, CDR2 SVGAGI, per germline. The CDR3 has 11 residues. In DNA, the CDR3 is TGTGCCAGCAGAGCCGACAGGGAAACTTTCTTT. It specifies CASRADRETFF.

The genes are TRBV10-1 and TRBJ1-5; TRBD1 is a possible D gene (6 bases). This CDR3 has 14 amino acids. Deletions cut 3 bases from V and 6 bases from J, with 12 bases between. The germline gives CDR1 WNHNN, CDR2 SYGVQD (reference sequence). The CDR3 is CASSDGTGSQPQHF. The DNA for the CDR3 is TGCGCCAGCAGTGATGGAACAGGGAGTCAGCCCCAGCATTTT.

J is TRBJ1-3 and V is TRBV19, with 7 bases aligning to TRBD1. In germline, CDR1 is LNHDA, CDR2 SQIVND (reference sequence). This CDR3 has 14 amino acids. Losses at the gene ends were 6 bases for V and 7 bases for J; bases not matched to a gene: 9. As DNA, the CDR3 is TGTGCCAGTAGCGAAGGACAGGTCGGGAACACCATATATTTT. This translates into CASSEGQVGNTIYF. The full variable domain, completed using reference TRBV19 and TRBJ1-3, is DGGITQSPKYLFRKEGQNVTLSCEQNLNHDAMYWYRQDPGQGLRLIYYSQIVNDFQKGDIAEGYSVSREKKESFPLTVTSAQKNPTAFYLCASSEGQVGNTIYFGEGSWLTVV.

The chain combines TRBV6-5 with TRBJ2-1, with 7 bases aligning to TRBD2. This CDR3 region has 14 residues. The germline V gene encodes CDR1 MNHEY and CDR2 SVGAGI. V shed 3 bases and J 7 bases; nucleotides not matched to a gene: 6. The CDR3, as DNA: TGTGCCAGCAGTTATCTAGCGGAAGGGAATGAGCAGTTCTTC. Translated, it gives CASSYLAEGNEQFF.

The chain uses TRBV10-3 and TRBJ2-7; tentatively, D is TRBD2 (5 bases). Germline lookup yields CDR1 ENHRY and CDR2 SYGVKD. Trimming stripped 0 bases from V and 0 bases from J, with 12 bases between. The length of the CDR3 is 16 residues. The DNA for the CDR3 is TGTGCCATCAGTGAGTCAATGGGAGCTACCTCCTACGAGCAGTACTTC. This gives the protein CAISESMGATSYEQYF.

The rearrangement uses TRBV11-2 and TRBJ2-3, with 14 bases identical to TRBD2. From germline, CDR1 is SGHAT and CDR2 FQNNGV. V trimming: 1 base; J trimming: 3 bases; junction bases outside the gene matches: 3. CDR3 size: 17 residues. This chain's CDR3 is CASSLGLAGGRTDTQYF. CDR3 nucleotides: TGTGCCAGCAGCTTAGGACTAGCGGGAGGGAGGACAGATACGCAGTATTTT.

The chain recombines TRBV6-6 with TRBJ1-1; TRBD1 is a possible D gene (5 bases). The V gene lost 6 bases and the J gene lost 0 bases, with 14 bases spanning the gap. This CDR3 spans 15 amino acids. CDR1 and CDR2 from the germline V gene are MNHNY and SVGAGI (reference sequence). The CDR3 DNA follows: TGTGCCAGCAGGCTGGGGGGGGGTATGAACACTGAAGCTTTCTTT. Residues: CASRLGGGMNTEAFF.

V and J are TRBV13 and TRBJ1-2; possibly TRBD1 for D (6 bases). The V and J ends lost 6 bases and 8 bases respectively, with 13 bases between them. Germline V gene lookup returns CDR1 PRHDT and CDR2 FYEKMQ (reference sequence). The CDR3 is 12 residues long. In DNA, the CDR3 is TGTGCCAGCAGTACAGGGACCTGGGGCTACACCTTC. This gives the protein CASSTGTWGYTF.

The chain has TRBV7-2 and TRBJ2-5; 10 bases map to TRBD2. This CDR3 region has 16 residues. CDR1 and CDR2 (germline): SGHTA, FQGNSA. The trim removed 2 bases at V and 1 base at J, leaving 4 bases unmatched. Here the CDR3 DNA reads TGTGCCAGCAGCTTACCGAGCGGGAGGGCCCAAGAGACCCAGTACTTC. It translates to CASSLPSGRAQETQYF.

The genes are TRBV6-5 and TRBJ2-5; 9 nucleotides match TRBD2. Germline trimming cut 2 bases from V and 5 bases from J; bases unmatched to any gene: 3. Germline V gene data show CDR1 as MNHEY and CDR2 as SVGAGI. The CDR3 sequence is 14 residues long. In nucleotides, the CDR3 is TGTGCCAGCAGTTACGGGACTAGCTCGGAGACCCAGTACTTC. Protein sequence: CASSYGTSSETQYF.

J is TRBJ1-6 and V is TRBV11-2; 10 bases are a match to TRBD1. Germline CDR1 and CDR2: SGHAT and FQNNGV. The junction had 5 bases not matched to a gene; V was cut back by 5 bases and J by 7 bases. The CDR3 spans 15 residues. The chain's CDR3 is CASSPVTGGNSPLHF. CDR3 DNA sequence: TGTGCCAGCAGCCCGGTGACAGGGGGCAATTCACCCCTCCACTTT.

The chain joins TRBV5-1 to TRBJ2-1; 8 positions match TRBD2. The V and J ends lost 2 bases and 2 bases, in that order; junction bases with no gene match: 6. CDR3 length equals 16 residues. CDR1 is SGHRS and CDR2 is YFSETQ in the germline V gene. CDR3 region: CASSFGAGGTYNEQFF. The CDR3 DNA reads TGCGCCAGCAGCTTTGGGGCGGGAGGAACCTACAATGAGCAGTTCTTC.

This rearrangement joins TRBV5-1 to TRBJ1-2; D remains ambiguous. This CDR3 comprises 13 residues. Germline V gene lookup returns CDR1 SGHRS and CDR2 YFSETQ. V gave up 4 bases and J gave up 3 bases, with 10 bases separating them. CDR3 sequence: CASSPSGDYGYTF. CDR3 DNA: TGCGCCAGCAGCCCGAGCGGGGACTATGGCTACACCTTC.